This T cell receptor beta chain was recorded in a study of blood T cell repertoires in COVID-19. Sequenced by immunoSEQ multiplex PCR; TCRdb stores in-frame clones only, minus some. The repertoire has around 8,300 clones, 80% to 90% of them found once; the top ten carry roughly 8%. The source of this sequence is a human donor in a cohort sampled during active COVID-19. The specimen was peripheral blood.

The DNA for the CDR3 is TGCGCCAGCAGCCAAGACTGGGGGGGCGGTGGTTCCTACGAGCAGTACTTC. Encoded protein: CASSQDWGGGGSYEQYF. The chain combines TRBV4-3 with TRBJ2-7; possible D gene TRBD2, 7 bases. The CDR3 length is 17 residues. Germline-derived CDR1 and CDR2 are LGHNA and YSLEER. V lost 0 bases to trimming and J lost 1 base, with 16 bases between them.